This TCR beta chain was sequenced during a study of T cell repertoires in cytomegalovirus infection. One entry per CDR3 protein results from TCRdb running MiXCR on the reads. Of fewer than 900,000 distinct CDR3 sequences detected, around 29% appear once; the ten largest clones hold about 12%. This clonotype was counted only a few times. Its cognate antigen is unknown. Specimen: cultured CD8+ T cells from PBMCs, collected from culture after CMV antigen stimulation. The TCR originated in a human donor in good health (CMV status not recorded). Some clones in this sample may be carry-over from other donors' samples.

The chain's CDR3 is CASSAGLAGGPDTGELFF. In DNA, the CDR3 is TGTGCCAGCAGCGCAGGACTAGCGGGGGGGCCTGACACCGGGGAGCTGTTTTTT. The chain joins TRBV5-4 to TRBJ2-2; 15 bases fit TRBD2. V trimming: 4 bases; J trimming: 3 bases; junction bases outside the gene matches: 7. The CDR3 is made up of 18 amino acids. Germline lookup yields CDR1 SGHNT and CDR2 YYREEE (reference sequence).